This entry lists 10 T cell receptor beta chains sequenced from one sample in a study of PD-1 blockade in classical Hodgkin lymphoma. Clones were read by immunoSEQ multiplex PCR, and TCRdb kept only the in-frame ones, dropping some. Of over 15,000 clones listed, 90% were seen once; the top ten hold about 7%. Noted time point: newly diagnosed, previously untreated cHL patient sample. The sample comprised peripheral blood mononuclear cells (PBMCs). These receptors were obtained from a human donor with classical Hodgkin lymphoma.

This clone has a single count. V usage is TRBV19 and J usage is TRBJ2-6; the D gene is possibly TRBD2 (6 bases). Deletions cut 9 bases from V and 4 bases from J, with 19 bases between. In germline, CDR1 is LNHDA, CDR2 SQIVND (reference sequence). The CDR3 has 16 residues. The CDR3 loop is CASWGGGSRGANVLTF. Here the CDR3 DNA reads TGTGCCAGCTGGGGAGGCGGTTCCCGGGGGGCCAACGTCCTGACTTTC.

CDR3 region: CAASTWGGETDTQYF. As DNA, the CDR3 is TGCGCCGCCAGTACATGGGGAGGAGAGACAGATACGCAGTATTTT. This rearrangement joins TRBV5-1 to TRBJ2-3; tentatively, D is TRBD2 (6 bases). The CDR3 contains 15 residues. Looked up from germline, CDR1 is SGHRS and CDR2 is YFSETQ. Trimming took 10 bases from V and 3 from J, leaving 21 bases between them. Drawing the rest from reference TRBV5-1 and TRBJ2-3, the complete variable domain is KAGVTQTPRYLIKTRGQQVTLSCSPISGHRSVSWYQQTPGQGLQFLFEYFSETQRNKGNFPGRFSGRQFSNSRSEMNVSTLELGDSALYLCAASTWGGETDTQYFGPGTRLTVL.

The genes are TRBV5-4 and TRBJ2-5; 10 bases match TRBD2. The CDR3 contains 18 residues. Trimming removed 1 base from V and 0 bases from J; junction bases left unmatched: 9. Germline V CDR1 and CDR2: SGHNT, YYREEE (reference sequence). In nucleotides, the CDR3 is TGTGCCAGCAGCTTGCTAGCGGGAGATTGGAGGGACCAAGAGACCCAGTACTTC. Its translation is CASSLLAGDWRDQETQYF.

In DNA, the CDR3 is TGTGCCAGTAGTACCCCAACGGGGAGTGAAAAACTGTTTTTT. This translates into CASSTPTGSEKLFF. The gene calls are TRBV19 and TRBJ1-4; D remains unclear. The CDR3 consists of 14 residues. Trimming shortened V by 4 bases and J by 7 bases, and 13 bases separated the two germline ends. CDR1 is LNHDA, CDR2 SQIVND, per germline (reference sequence). The full variable domain, in which reference TRBV19 and TRBJ1-4 provide the parts outside the CDR3, is DGGITQSPKYLFRKEGQNVTLSCEQNLNHDAMYWYRQDPGQGLRLIYYSQIVNDFQKGDIAEGYSVSREKKESFPLTVTSAQKNPTAFYLCASSTPTGSEKLFFGSGTQLSVL.

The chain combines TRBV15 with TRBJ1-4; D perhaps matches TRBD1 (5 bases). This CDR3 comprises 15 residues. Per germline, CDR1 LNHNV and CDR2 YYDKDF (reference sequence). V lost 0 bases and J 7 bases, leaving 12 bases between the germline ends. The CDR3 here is CATSRDPTEPEKLFF. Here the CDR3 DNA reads TGTGCCACCAGCAGAGATCCGACAGAGCCTGAAAAACTGTTTTTT.

The CDR3 nucleotides are TGTGCCAGCCACTCCCCCGTGGGCAATCAGCCCCAGCATTTT. It encodes CASHSPVGNQPQHF. This sequence joins TRBV11-3 and TRBJ1-5; D gene uncertain. Germline-derived CDR1 and CDR2 are SGHNT and YENEEA. The CDR3 sequence is 14 residues long. The germline V and J ends were trimmed by 8 bases and 2 bases, with 13 bases remaining between them. Together with reference TRBV11-3 and TRBJ1-5, the CDR3 gives the full variable domain: EAGVVQSPRYKIIEKKQPVAFWCNPISGHNTLYWYLQNLGQGPELLIRYENEEAVDDSQLPKDRFSAERLKGVDSTLKIQPAELGDSAVYLCASHSPVGNQPQHFGDGTRLSIL.

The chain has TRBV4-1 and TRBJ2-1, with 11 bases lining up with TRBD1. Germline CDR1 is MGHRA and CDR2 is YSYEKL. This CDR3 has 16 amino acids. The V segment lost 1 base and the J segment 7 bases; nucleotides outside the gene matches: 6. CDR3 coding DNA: TGCGCCAGCAGCCAAGGGACAGGGGGCTTATTGAATGAGCAGTTCTTC. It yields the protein CASSQGTGGLLNEQFF.

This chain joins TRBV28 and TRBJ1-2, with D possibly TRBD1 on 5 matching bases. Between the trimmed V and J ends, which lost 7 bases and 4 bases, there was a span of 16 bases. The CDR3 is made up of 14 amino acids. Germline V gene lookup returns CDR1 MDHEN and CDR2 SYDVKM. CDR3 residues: CASNRGKGFYGYTF. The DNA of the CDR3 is TGTGCCAGCAACCGGGGCAAGGGCTTCTATGGCTACACCTTC.

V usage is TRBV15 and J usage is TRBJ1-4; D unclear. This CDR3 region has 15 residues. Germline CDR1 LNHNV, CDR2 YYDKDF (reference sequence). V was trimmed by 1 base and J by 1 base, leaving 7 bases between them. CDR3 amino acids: CATSRGWGTNEKLFF. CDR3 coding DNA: TGTGCCACCAGCAGAGGGTGGGGAACTAATGAAAAACTGTTTTTT.

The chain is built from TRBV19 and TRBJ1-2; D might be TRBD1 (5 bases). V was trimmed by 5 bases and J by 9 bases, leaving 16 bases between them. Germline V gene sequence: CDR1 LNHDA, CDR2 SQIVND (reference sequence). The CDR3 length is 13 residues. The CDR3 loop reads CASSSGRTTSYTF. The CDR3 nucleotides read TGTGCCAGTAGTTCGGGACGCACAACGAGCTACACCTTC.